This T cell receptor beta chain was captured by sequencing in a study of blood T cell repertoires in COVID-19 (dated by TCRdb to 2018 to 2020). General notes on the study: The collaborator samples originated in the United States, Italy and Spain and spanned the acute and convalescent phases of COVID-19. The repertoires were released in a freely available public database intended as a resource for research on the immune response to SARS-CoV-2. Deeply sampled blood TCRbeta repertoires from subjects exposed to, actively infected with, or recovered from COVID-19 were included in the dataset. Where available, HLA class I and class II types were obtained from metadata supplied by the sample provider rather than from assay-based typing. Samples were obtained from the ongoing ImmuneRACE study (first 160 participants) and from over 1,000 subjects provided by 6 global collaborators. The prospective study material was composed of cDNA or gDNA derived from T cells, B-cell-depleted T cells, or PBMCs. The sample metadata nearly always contained a de-identified subject ID, COVID-19 status, age in years and sex. Study-wide conclusions, independent of this receptor: Clinical and demographic metadata were provided uncurated, with the amount varying by source and participant.

Note on this clone: This clone's antigen is unknown. Base quality data are lacking; no much larger clone is found one base away.

Enrolling through a virtual design, the prospective study's participants ranged in age from roughly 18 to 90 years and lived across some 22 United States geographic areas. In the prospective study, participants were assigned to cohorts based on the clinical history participants reported in a screening survey and a study questionnaire. Recovered participants in ImmuneRACE Cohort 3 were defined by two consecutive negative NP/OP PCR tests, clearance by a healthcare professional, or resolution of symptoms. In the prospective study, whole blood, serum and a nasopharyngeal or oropharyngeal swab were collected from each participant by mobile phlebotomists. Prospective study participants could optionally give additional blood draws and questionnaires over a roughly two-month period. Prospective study blood samples were shipped either frozen or at room temperature before DNA extraction. There are 16 amino acids in the CDR3, from cysteine to phenylalanine inclusive. Only the CDR3 DNA stays, 48 bases, in frame from base 1. V loses 2 bases, J loses 2 bases, and the germline ends lie 14 bases apart. The CDR1 and CDR2 encoded by the germline V gene are WSHSY and SAAADI.

TCRbeta CDR3 regions were amplified from genomic DNA by means of the immunoSEQ Assay, a bias-controlled multiplex PCR. The authors processed their data as follows. Nucleated cell counts per sample were estimated from amplification of reference gene primers within the assay. To quantify the absolute abundance of each unique TCRbeta CDR3 rearrangement, sequence reads were collapsed and filtered. For each sample, productive Simpson clonality was calculated as the square root of Simpson's diversity index across productive rearrangements. Sourced from immuneACCESS, this table was stored by TCRdb with only in-frame sequences that have V and J called. A share of the clones is absent; for the studies checked, an unresolved V gene accounts for under half, and the remainder has no known explanation. V, J and clone size were drawn from that table, and D and trimming were deduced from the DNA. The sample data list around 130,000 clones, and roughly 80% of these were observed just once. The ten largest make up more than 15% of the sample.

Sequenced input: PBMCs or T cells enriched from blood (not recorded which). This sequence originates from a man younger than 45 who had recovered from COVID-19. The chain employs TRBV10-2 and TRBJ2-3, and TRBD2 may be the D gene, going by 6 matching bases. The CDR3 amino acid sequence is: CASSEDLATNTDTQYF. The DNA sequence is as follows: TGCGCCAGCAGTGAGGACCTAGCGACGAACACAGATACGCAGTATTTT.